This T cell receptor (beta chain) derives from a study of blood T cells in healthy people across ages. Study summary: Using template switching, researchers captured about one barcoded beta molecule for each two T cells. General study points: Measured against age, TCR beta diversity per million T cells decreased in a roughly linear manner.

Germline loops: CDR1 MGHRA, CDR2 YSYEKL. There are 15 residues in the CDR3. Healthy Caucasians from Russia aged roughly 6 to 95 served as donors. As to this clonotype: Its specificity is unknown. One junction end disagrees with the germline gene, perhaps due to a read error.

A sample-barcoded 5' primer and a J-beta primer mix were used in a second PCR of roughly 6 to 11 cycles. Every sample gave at least 2.5 million paired-end reads containing CDR3. TCRdb reanalysed the 5' RACE reads using MiXCR and keeps one entry per CDR3 protein. Of about 970,000 distinct CDR3 sequences listed, roughly half are singletons. This receptor was obtained from a woman aged 55-75 years in good health. The chain has TRBV4-1 and TRBJ2-7; 9 bases align to TRBD1. Sequencing input: blood. The CDR3 DNA follows: TGTGCCAGCAGCTTAAGGACAGGGGTATCCTACGAGCAGTACTTC. Translating it yields CASSLRTGVSYEQYF.